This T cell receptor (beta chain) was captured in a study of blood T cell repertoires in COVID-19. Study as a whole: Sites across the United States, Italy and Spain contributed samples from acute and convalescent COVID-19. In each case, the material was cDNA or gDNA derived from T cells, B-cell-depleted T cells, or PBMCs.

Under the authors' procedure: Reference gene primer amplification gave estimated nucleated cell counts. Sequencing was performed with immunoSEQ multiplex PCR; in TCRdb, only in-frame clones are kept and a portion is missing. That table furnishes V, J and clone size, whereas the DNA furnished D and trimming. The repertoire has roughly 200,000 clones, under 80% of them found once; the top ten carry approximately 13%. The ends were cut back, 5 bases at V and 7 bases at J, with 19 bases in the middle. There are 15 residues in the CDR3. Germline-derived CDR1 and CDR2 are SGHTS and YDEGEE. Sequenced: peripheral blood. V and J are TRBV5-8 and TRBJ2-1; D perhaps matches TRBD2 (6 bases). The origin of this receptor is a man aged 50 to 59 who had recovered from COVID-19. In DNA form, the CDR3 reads TGTGCCAGCAGTCTCGGACTAACAAGGGAAAATGAGCAGTTCTTC. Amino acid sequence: CASSLGLTRENEQFF.